The TCR beta chain under discussion was sequenced for a study of T cells in Graves' hyperthyroidism and ophthalmopathy. This clonotype was found many times. V lost 5 bases, J lost 2 bases, and 9 bases lay in between. The germline V gene has CDR1 SEHNR and CDR2 FQNEAQ (reference sequence). The CDR3 spans 14 residues. RNA transcripts served as the template for amplifying TCR beta CDR3 regions. The HTBI primer set drove a first-round RT-PCR of the TCR CDR3. TCRdb redid the calling of the multiplex PCR reads with MiXCR, one entry per CDR3 protein. The sample carries 300,000 to 450,000 distinct CDR3 sequences, around 14% recorded once. Source material for PBMCs was 10 ml fresh peripheral blood.

This rearrangement joins TRBV7-9 to TRBJ2-2; D call uncertain. This clonotype was sampled from a woman between 18 and 29 years old with Graves' hyperthyroidism that later progressed to Graves' ophthalmopathy. The sample comprised blood. The CDR3 region has the DNA TGTGCCAGCAGCCCAAAGGCCAACACCGGGGAGCTGTTTTTT. Protein product: CASSPKANTGELFF.